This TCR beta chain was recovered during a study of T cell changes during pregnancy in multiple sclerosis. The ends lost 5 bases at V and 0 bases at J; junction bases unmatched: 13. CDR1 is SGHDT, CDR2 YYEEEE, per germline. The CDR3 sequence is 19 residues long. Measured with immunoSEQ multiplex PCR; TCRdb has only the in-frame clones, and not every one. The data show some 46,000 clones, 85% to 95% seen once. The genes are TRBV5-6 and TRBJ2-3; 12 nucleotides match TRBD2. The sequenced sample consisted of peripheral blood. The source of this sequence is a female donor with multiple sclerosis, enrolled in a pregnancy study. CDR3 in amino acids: CASRRVGIGTSGSTDTQYF. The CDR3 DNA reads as TGTGCCAGCAGACGGGTGGGTATCGGGACTAGCGGGAGCACAGATACGCAGTATTTT. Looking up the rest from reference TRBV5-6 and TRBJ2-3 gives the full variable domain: DAGVTQSPTHLIKTRGQQVTLRCSPKSGHDTVSWYQQALGQGPQFIFQYYEEEERQRGNFPDRFSGHQFPNYSSELNVNALLLGDSALYLCASRRVGIGTSGSTDTQYFGPGTRLTVL.